This TCR beta chain comes out of a study of blood T cell repertoires in COVID-19. The overall study: Nucleic acid was either cDNA or gDNA, and it came from T cells, B-cell-depleted T cells, or PBMCs.

Using immunoSEQ multiplex PCR, the repertoire was profiled, and TCRdb retains in-frame clones only, with some absent. The table has fewer than 300,000 clones, about 90% seen once. Looked up from germline, CDR1 is SGHDN and CDR2 is FVKESK. The CDR3 length is 16 residues. With V trimmed by 4 bases and J by 7 bases, 14 bases remained unmatched. One Seattle source followed patients from active infection through their disease course. The sequenced sample consisted of peripheral blood. The receptor was isolated from a woman aged 45-59 years with COVID-19, enrolled during active disease. V is TRBV14 and J is TRBJ2-5; 8 bases map to TRBD2. CDR3 DNA: TGTGCCAGCAGCCCAGCGGGGGCGGGCCCCGGGGGGACCCAGTACTTC. Protein: CASSPAGAGPGGTQYF.